This T cell receptor (beta chain) was observed in a study of T cell responses to AZD1222 COVID-19 vaccine. This clone was counted a single time. Assay: immunoSEQ multiplex PCR; the TCRdb copy retains only in-frame clones and omits some. Here the sample spans about 180,000 clones, 88% being singletons. The input for sequencing was peripheral blood, taken on day 0 of AZD1222 vaccination. This receptor was taken from an adult in good health.

CDR3 in DNA: TGTGCCAGCAGCTTTTCTTTTAATCAGCCCCAGCATTTT. Its translation is CASSFSFNQPQHF. The chain couples TRBV7-3 to TRBJ1-5; D remains unclear. V shed 3 bases and J shed 4 bases, with 7 bases lying between them. This CDR3 spans 13 amino acids. CDR1 is SGHTA, CDR2 FQGTGA, per germline.